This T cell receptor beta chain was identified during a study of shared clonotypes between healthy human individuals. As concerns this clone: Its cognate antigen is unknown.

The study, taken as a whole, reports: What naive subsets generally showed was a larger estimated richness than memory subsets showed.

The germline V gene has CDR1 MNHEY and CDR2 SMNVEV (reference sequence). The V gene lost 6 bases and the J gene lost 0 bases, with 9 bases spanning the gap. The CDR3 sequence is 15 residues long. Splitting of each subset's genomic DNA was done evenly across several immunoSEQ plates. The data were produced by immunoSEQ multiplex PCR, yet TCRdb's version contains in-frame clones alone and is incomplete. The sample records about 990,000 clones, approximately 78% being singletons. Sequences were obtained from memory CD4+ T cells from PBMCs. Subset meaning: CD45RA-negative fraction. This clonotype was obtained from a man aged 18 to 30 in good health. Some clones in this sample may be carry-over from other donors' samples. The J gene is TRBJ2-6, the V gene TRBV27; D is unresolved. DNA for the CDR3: TGTGCCAGCAGGGTTTGGGGCTCTGGGGCCAACGTCCTGACTTTC. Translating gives CASRVWGSGANVLTF. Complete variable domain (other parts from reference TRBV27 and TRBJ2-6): EAQVTQNPRYLITVTGKKLTVTCSQNMNHEYMSWYRQDPGLGLRQIYYSMNVEVTDKGDVPEGYKVSRKEKRNFPLILESPSPNQTSLYFCASRVWGSGANVLTFGAGSRLTVL.